These 24 T cell receptor beta chains were all obtained from the same sample, sequenced in a study of early T cells in non-severe SARS-CoV-2 infection (TCRdb year 2021). The library was made by 5' RACE. The sample was run on a NextSeq 500. The raw public reads went through TCRdb reprocessing: fastp at Q25, MiXCR clone calling, in-frame beta chains kept. Every entry covers one CDR3 protein and lists the most common genes and DNA from its rows. The sample includes around 94,000 distinct CDR3 sequences, with about an eighth observed a single time. 6% to 7.5% of the sample belongs to the ten largest clones. The specimen sequenced was whole blood. Every receptor here comes from an adult who was a healthcare worker with PCR-confirmed SARS-CoV-2 infection or an uninfected control (not recorded which).

This clonotype was seen repeatedly, ten times or more. The rearrangement links TRBV7-8 to TRBJ1-6, with 8 bases lining up with TRBD1. With 5 bases clipped from V and 9 bases from J, the junction kept 12 bases outside the gene matches. CDR1 and CDR2 (germline): SGHVS, FQNEAQ. The CDR3 is 16 residues long. CDR3 DNA sequence: TGTGCCAGCAGCATCGGGACAGGTTTCTCGGTTTCACCCCTCCACTTT. Protein product: CASSIGTGFSVSPLHF.

This clonotype was seen repeatedly, ten times or more. V is TRBV6-1 and J is TRBJ1-6, with a possible D match to TRBD1 (5 bases). Germline CDR1 reads MNHNS; CDR2 reads SASEGT. V lost 1 base and J 9 bases, leaving 10 bases between the germline ends. This CDR3 is 14 amino acids long. The CDR3 region has the DNA TGTGCCAGCAGTGAAGAGGGGCCCAGTTCACCCCTCCACTTT. It encodes CASSEEGPSSPLHF.

This clonotype has a handful of counts. V gene TRBV4-1 combines with J gene TRBJ2-7, with D possibly matching TRBD2 (5 bases). Per the germline V gene, CDR1 is MGHRA and CDR2 is YSYEKL. The CDR3 spans 15 residues. Trimming took off 1 base at V and 0 bases at J, with 10 bases between the two ends. The CDR3 DNA follows: TGCGCCAGCAGCCAAGGGCGGGCAAGCTCCTACGAGCAGTACTTC. It is translated as CASSQGRASSYEQYF.

This clonotype showed up just a few times. V and J are TRBV20-1 and TRBJ1-4; D not resolved. Germline CDR1 reads DFQATT; CDR2 reads SNEGSKA (reference sequence). CDR3 length: 11 amino acids. V lost 1 base, J lost 8 bases, and 5 bases lay in between. The DNA of the CDR3 is TGCAGTGCTAGAGTAAGGGAAAAACTGTTTTTT. Its translation is CSARVREKLFF.

This clonotype was counted at least ten times. The chain recombines TRBV4-2 with TRBJ2-7; 11 nucleotides match TRBD2. CDR3 length: 16 amino acids. V lost 0 bases and J lost 3; bases outside the gene matches: 4. Germline V gives CDR1 LGHNA, CDR2 YNFKEQ. The CDR3 DNA reads as TGTGCCAGCAGCCAAGATTTGGGACTAGCGGACTACGAGCAGTACTTC. Translation gives CASSQDLGLADYEQYF.

Comments on this clonotype: The conserved phenylalanine or tryptophan is not found at the CDR3 terminus, so this likely reflects a read error. The V call is TRBV11-2, the J call TRBJ2-5; D uncertain. Germline V gives CDR1 SGHAT, CDR2 FQNNGV. There are 17 residues in the CDR3. The V and J ends lost 0 bases and 2 bases respectively, with 16 bases between them. CDR3 protein: CASSLDNPGWVQETQYS. The CDR3 nucleotides read TGTGCCAGCAGCTTAGATAATCCAGGCTGGGTACAAGAGACCCAGTACTCC.

This chain joins TRBV5-4 and TRBJ2-5; D may be TRBD1 or TRBD2 (5 bases each). V lost 4 bases and J lost 5, with 12 bases in between. The CDR3 sequence is 13 residues long. Germline V gene sequence: CDR1 SGHNT, CDR2 YYREEE (reference sequence). CDR3 coding DNA: TGTGCCAGCAGCCCACCTAGGGACGAGACCCAGTACTTC. The encoded protein is CASSPPRDETQYF.

This clonotype was found many times. The J gene is TRBJ2-6, the V gene TRBV7-9; D is ambiguous. Germline lookup yields CDR1 SEHNR and CDR2 FQNEAQ (reference sequence). V was pared by 3 bases and J by 2 bases, with 8 bases between. The CDR3 runs 15 residues. The CDR3 coding sequence is TGTGCCAGCAGCTTGGCAGTGGCTGGGGCCAACGTCCTGACTTTC. Translated, it gives CASSLAVAGANVLTF.

The J gene is TRBJ1-2, the V gene TRBV25-1; no reliable D call. Per germline, CDR1 MGHDK and CDR2 SYGVNS. This CDR3 contains 14 residues. Trimming removed 5 bases at V and 3 bases at J, with 13 bases between. The CDR3 is CASSLSGLHYGYTF. The CDR3 nucleotides are TGTGCCAGCAGTTTGTCCGGACTCCACTATGGCTACACCTTC.

Ten or more counts support this clonotype. CDR3 loop: CASSFSPTSGIHLTYEQYF. The DNA for the CDR3 is TGTGCCAGCAGTTTTTCCCCGACTAGCGGGATTCATCTTACCTACGAGCAGTACTTC. The chain links TRBV28 to TRBJ2-7; 11 bases map to TRBD2. V shed 3 bases, J shed 2 bases, and the junction held 15 bases outside the gene matches. This CDR3 has 19 residues. Germline assignment: CDR1 MDHEN and CDR2 SYDVKM.

Details on this clonotype: It may be a read error: a sequence one base away is much more abundant. The chain has TRBV20-1 and TRBJ2-3; 8 positions match TRBD2. The V gene's germline CDR1 is DFQATT and CDR2 SNEGSKA (reference sequence). The CDR3 extends over 16 amino acids. CDR3 DNA: TGCAGTGCTGACCCCGGGACTAGAGGCTACACAGATAGGCAGTATTTT. Its translation: CSADPGTRGYTDRQYF.

This clonotype has at least ten counts. The chain has TRBV7-9 and TRBJ1-5; TRBD1 matches 8 bases. The CDR3 contains 14 residues. Unmatched junction bases numbered 8, after V lost 6 bases and J lost 7 bases. From germline, CDR1 is SEHNR and CDR2 FQNEAQ (reference sequence). The CDR3 sequence: CASRETGENQPQHF. DNA of the CDR3: TGTGCCAGCAGAGAGACAGGGGAGAACCAGCCCCAGCATTTT.

This clonotype was observed a few times. This chain uses TRBV3-1 with TRBJ1-2; maybe TRBD1 (5 bases). This CDR3 region has 15 residues. CDR1 is LGHDT and CDR2 is YNNKEL in the germline V gene (reference sequence). Trimming pared 1 base from V and 13 bases from J, leaving 22 bases between. CDR3 coding DNA: TGTGCCAGCAGCCAAGCGTTCGGGACCTATTGGGATTCCACCTTC. Its translation is CASSQAFGTYWDSTF.

This clonotype was picked up many times. The chain links TRBV4-1 to TRBJ2-3, with 10 nucleotides matching TRBD2. V lost 4 bases and J lost 2; bases outside the gene matches: 6. The germline CDR1 and CDR2 sequences are MGHRA and YSYEKL. The CDR3 loop spans 16 amino acids. The CDR3 spells CASSLQAGGNTDTQYF. CDR3 nucleotide sequence: TGCGCCAGCAGCCTACAAGCGGGAGGGAACACAGATACGCAGTATTTT.

The chain is built from TRBV2 and TRBJ2-2; 7 bases are shared with TRBD1. The CDR3 has 16 residues. V shed 8 bases and J 0 bases; nucleotides not matched to a gene: 9. Germline V lookup: CDR1 SNHLY, CDR2 FYNNEI. CDR3 residues: CASDKGQGANTGELFF. The CDR3, as DNA: TGTGCCAGCGATAAGGGGCAGGGGGCGAACACCGGGGAGCTGTTTTTT.

This clonotype occurred a few times. The rearrangement joins TRBV7-9 to TRBJ2-7; 8 nucleotides align to TRBD1. V lost 4 bases and J lost 3; bases outside the gene matches: 8. Per germline, CDR1 SEHNR and CDR2 FQNEAQ (reference sequence). The CDR3 loop spans 15 amino acids. CDR3 in amino acids: CASSSRDRRSYEQYF. CDR3 coding DNA: TGTGCCAGCAGCTCGAGGGACAGGCGTAGCTACGAGCAGTACTTC.

The chain links TRBV20-1 to TRBJ2-3; the D is unclear. Germline values: CDR1 DFQATT, CDR2 SNEGSKA (reference sequence). This CDR3 comprises 11 residues. Trimming took off 5 bases at V and 5 bases at J, with 8 bases between the two ends. The CDR3 DNA reads as TGCAGTGCTCCATCAGTAGATACGCAGTATTTT. Translated: CSAPSVDTQYF.

This clonotype was counted between two and nine times. This chain connects TRBV7-2 to TRBJ2-2; D may be TRBD1 (5 bases). CDR1 is SGHTA, CDR2 FQGNSA, per germline. Trimming shortened V by 5 bases and J by 4 bases, and 11 bases separated the two germline ends. This CDR3 region has 14 residues. CDR3 sequence (DNA): TGTGCCAGCAGCCCGCAGGGCGGCACCGGGGAGCTGTTTTTT. It codes for CASSPQGGTGELFF.

This clonotype occurred many times. The chain joins TRBV3-1 to TRBJ1-5; unclear D gene. This CDR3 contains 13 residues. Germline V gives CDR1 LGHDT, CDR2 YNNKEL (reference sequence). The V end was cut by 4 bases, the J end by 4 bases, with 8 bases between. CDR3 nucleotides: TGTGCCAGCAGCCCACAGCCTAATCAGCCCCAGCATTTT. Its translation: CASSPQPNQPQHF.

At least ten counts were recorded for this clonotype. The chain links TRBV4-3 to TRBJ2-5; 11 bases align to TRBD1. The J segment lost 4 bases and the V segment lost 2 bases, leaving 6 bases of the junction unmatched. This CDR3 comprises 16 residues. Per germline, CDR1 LGHNA and CDR2 YSLEER. The CDR3 DNA is TGCGCCAGCAGCCAACGATCCGGGACAGGGGGAGAGACCCAGTACTTC. Its protein is CASSQRSGTGGETQYF.

This chain uses TRBV11-2 with TRBJ2-3; D uncertain. The CDR3 is 13 residues long. In germline, CDR1 is SGHAT, CDR2 FQNNGV. Between the trimmed V and J ends, which lost 1 base and 4 bases, there was a span of 6 bases. The CDR3 protein is CASSLAPADTQYF. The CDR3 DNA follows: TGTGCCAGCAGCTTAGCGCCGGCAGATACGCAGTATTTT.

This clonotype was found a few times. This chain joins TRBV6-2 or TRBV6-3 and TRBJ2-6; TRBD1 matches at 7 bases. The ends lost 5 bases at V and 4 bases at J; junction bases unmatched: 8. Per the germline V gene, CDR1 is MNHEY and CDR2 is SVGEGT. This CDR3 comprises 16 residues. The chain's CDR3 is CASSRLQGTGANVLTF. CDR3 DNA: TGTGCCAGCAGTAGATTACAGGGGACCGGGGCCAACGTCCTGACTTTC.

The chain carries TRBV6-5 and TRBJ2-2; D remains unclear. Germline CDR1 reads MNHEY; CDR2 reads SVGAGI. Deletions cut 4 bases from V and 5 bases from J, with 17 bases between. The CDR3 is 16 amino acids. CDR3 amino acids: CASSLATWLGTGELFF. The CDR3 bases are TGTGCCAGCAGTTTGGCGACCTGGCTGGGGACCGGGGAGCTGTTTTTT.

V is TRBV20-1 and J is TRBJ2-5; TRBD1 aligns across 10 bases. This CDR3 comprises 14 residues. The junction had 4 bases not matched to a gene; V was cut back by 1 base and J by 5 bases. CDR1 is DFQATT, CDR2 SNEGSKA, per germline (reference sequence). In nucleotides, the CDR3 is TGCAGTGCTAGAGGCGGGGGACAGGGGGAGACCCAGTACTTC. This translates into CSARGGGQGETQYF.